What follows is one TCR beta chain and its context. This clone was counted once. Its recognized antigen is unknown. Sequence at one end of the junction differs from germline and may be a read error. Interpreted using the paper, the time point label stands for: cells obtained before transplantation from donor or recipient. CD3+CD4+ and CD3+CD8+ populations were FACS-sorted from unstimulated pre-transplant donor and recipient cells taken from spleen or lymph nodes. Library method: the immunoSEQ multiplex PCR assay. For most patients, genomic DNA was isolated using the Qiagen DNeasy Blood and Tissue Kit and was shipped frozen to Adaptive Biotechnologies for TCR sequencing. For most patients, genomic DNA was subjected to high-throughput TCR-beta CDR3 sequencing by Adaptive Biotechnologies. Turning to the authors' computational methods: Adaptive's ImmunoSEQ software was the source of the TCR sequencing data for over 15 patients, while a few other patients were processed with MiXCR and VDJtools. To correct CD4 versus CD8 sorting errors, sequences present in both subsets at a frequency ratio below 5:1 were removed. Because the origin of CDR3 nucleotide sequences shared between donor and recipient could not be assigned, those sequences were removed. To be classed as alloreactive, a clone needed at least 2-fold expansion over unstimulated cells and a minimum CFSE-low frequency of 0.002% (template counts) or 0.001% (read counts). Mappable clones were those detected in sequenced pre-transplant spleen, lymph node, or MLR CFSE-low populations of the donor or recipient. Cumulative frequency of alloreactive clones was calculated as a percentage of all sequences weighted by copy number. TCRdb re-hosts the immuneACCESS table, in-frame sequences only. Its copies lack some clones; in the studies checked, an unresolved V gene accounts for under half of them, and the cause for the rest is not known. V and J calls and clone size come straight from that table; D and trimming were deduced from the DNA. In this sample the table shows about 88,000 clones, less than 95% of which occur a single time. The ten largest clones take up roughly 0.2% of the sample.

The source of the sample is a study of graft-versus-host responses after intestinal transplantation (TCRdb year 2021). Some background on the complete study: Recipients received multivisceral, liver-intestinal, or isolated intestinal transplants. Graft-versus-host and host-versus-graft alloreactive T cell clones were tracked in the graft, circulation and bone marrow after intestinal transplantation using bulk TCR-beta CDR3 sequencing. All recipients received anti-thymocyte globulin induction followed by maintenance tacrolimus and steroids for three to four years. Alloreactive clones were identified by sequencing pre-transplant mixed lymphocyte reaction products and comparing these products with unstimulated pre-transplant donor and recipient T cells. A peak of at least 4% donor T cells among recipient peripheral blood mononuclear cells was the definition used for donor T cell macrochimerism. Instead of going to the commercial service, samples from a few later patients were sequenced in-house on an Illumina MiSeq and processed with MiXCR. A cohort of under 30 intestinal transplant recipients, including one retransplant, was enrolled, and a few patients lacking pretransplant specimens were excluded.

What the study reported, not specific to this receptor: GvH clones were detected in recipient bone marrow, and some of these GvH clones were observed earlier in ileal mucosa or blood, consistent with an intestinal mucosal origin. In the allografts of patients with donor T cell macrochimerism, GvH to HvG T cell clonal ratios were high. The relatively low number and heterogeneity of intestinal transplant patients limited the conclusions. Early after transplant, declines in HvG clones were associated with peak levels of circulating GvH clones.

The CDR3 runs 20 residues from the cysteine to the phenylalanine. Only the CDR3 DNA stays, 60 bases, in frame from base 1. From a lookup of the germline V gene, CDR1 and CDR2 are SGHTA and FQGNSA. The chain uses TRBV7-2 and TRBJ1-6; confidence is insufficient to name the D gene. The starting material was unstimulated CD4+ T cells sorted from spleen or lymph node cells, obtained before transplant. This clonotype originated in a human donor who was the organ donor for an intestinal transplant. The DNA reads TGTGCCGGCAGCTTAGCGTCATTTCTAGGGAAAGTATCCAATAATTCACCCCTCCACTTT. Its product reads: CAGSLASFLGKVSNNSPLHF.